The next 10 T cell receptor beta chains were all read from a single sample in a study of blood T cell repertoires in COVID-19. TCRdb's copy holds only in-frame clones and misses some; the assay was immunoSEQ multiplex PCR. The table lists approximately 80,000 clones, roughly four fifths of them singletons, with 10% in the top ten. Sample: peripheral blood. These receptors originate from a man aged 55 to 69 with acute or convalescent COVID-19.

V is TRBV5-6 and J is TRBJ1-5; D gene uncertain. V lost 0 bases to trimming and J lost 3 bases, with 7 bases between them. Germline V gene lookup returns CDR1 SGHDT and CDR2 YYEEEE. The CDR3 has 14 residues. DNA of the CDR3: TGTGCCAGCAGCTTGGGGGAGGTCAATCAGCCCCAGCATTTT. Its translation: CASSLGEVNQPQHF.

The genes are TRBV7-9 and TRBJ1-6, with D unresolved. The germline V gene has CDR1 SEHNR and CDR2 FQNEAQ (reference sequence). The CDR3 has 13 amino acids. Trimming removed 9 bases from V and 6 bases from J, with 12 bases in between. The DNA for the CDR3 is TGTGCCAGTGCGCTGGACTCTAATTCACCCCTCCACTTT. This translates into CASALDSNSPLHF. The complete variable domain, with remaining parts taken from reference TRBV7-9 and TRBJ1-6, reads DTGVSQNPRHKITKRGQNVTFRCDPISEHNRLYWYRQTLGQGPEFLTYFQNEAQLEKSRLLSDRFSAERPKGSFSTLEIQRTEQGDSAMYLCASALDSNSPLHFGNGTRLTVT.

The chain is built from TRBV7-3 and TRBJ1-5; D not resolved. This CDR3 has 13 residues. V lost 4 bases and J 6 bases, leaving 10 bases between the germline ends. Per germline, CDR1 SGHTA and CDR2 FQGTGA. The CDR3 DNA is TGTGCCAGCAGCTCCCAGGCGAGTCAGCCCCAGCATTTT. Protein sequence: CASSSQASQPQHF. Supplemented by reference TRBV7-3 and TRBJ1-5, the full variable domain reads GAGVSQTPSNKVTEKGKYVELRCDPISGHTALYWYRQSLGQGPEFLIYFQGTGAADDSGLPNDRFFAVRPEGSVSTLKIQRTERGDSAVYLCASSSQASQPQHFGDGTRLSIL.

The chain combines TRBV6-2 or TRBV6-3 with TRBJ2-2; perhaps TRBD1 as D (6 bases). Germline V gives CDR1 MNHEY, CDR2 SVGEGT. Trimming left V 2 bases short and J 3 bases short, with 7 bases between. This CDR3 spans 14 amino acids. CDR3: CASSYGQYTGELFF. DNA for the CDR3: TGTGCCAGCAGTTACGGACAGTACACCGGGGAGCTGTTTTTT.

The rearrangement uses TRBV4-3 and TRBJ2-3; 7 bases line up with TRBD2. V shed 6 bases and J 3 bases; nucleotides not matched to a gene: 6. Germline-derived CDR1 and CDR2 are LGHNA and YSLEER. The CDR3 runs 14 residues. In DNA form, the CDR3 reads TGCGCCAGCAGTCCCGGACTAGAAACAGATACGCAGTATTTT. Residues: CASSPGLETDTQYF.

The CDR3 bases are TGTGCCAGCAGTCCGACCGGGGGGGTCGTTTCCTACGAGCAGTACTTC. The encoded protein is CASSPTGGVVSYEQYF. The J gene is TRBJ2-7, the V gene TRBV6-2 or TRBV6-3, with 8 nucleotides matching TRBD2. The junction had 10 bases not matched to a gene; V was cut back by 5 bases and J by 1 base. The CDR3 totals 16 residues. Germline-derived CDR1 and CDR2 are MNHEY and SVGEGT.

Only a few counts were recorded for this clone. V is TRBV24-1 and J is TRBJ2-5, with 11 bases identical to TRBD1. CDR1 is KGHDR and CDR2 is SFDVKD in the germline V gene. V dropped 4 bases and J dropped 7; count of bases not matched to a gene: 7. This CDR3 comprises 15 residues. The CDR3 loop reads CATSDGTGGGATQYF. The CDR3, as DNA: TGTGCCACCAGTGACGGGACAGGGGGGGGTGCGACCCAGTACTTC.

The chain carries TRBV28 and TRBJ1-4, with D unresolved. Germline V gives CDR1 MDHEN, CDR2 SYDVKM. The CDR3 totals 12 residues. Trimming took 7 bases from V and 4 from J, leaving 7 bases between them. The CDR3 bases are TGTGCCAGCACCATGAGTAATGAAAAACTGTTTTTT. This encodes CASTMSNEKLFF.

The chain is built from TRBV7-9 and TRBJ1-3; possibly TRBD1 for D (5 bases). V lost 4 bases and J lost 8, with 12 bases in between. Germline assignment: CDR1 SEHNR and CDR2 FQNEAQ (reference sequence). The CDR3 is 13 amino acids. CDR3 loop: CASSSTGEDTIYF. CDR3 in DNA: TGTGCCAGCAGCTCTACGGGGGAAGACACCATATATTTT.

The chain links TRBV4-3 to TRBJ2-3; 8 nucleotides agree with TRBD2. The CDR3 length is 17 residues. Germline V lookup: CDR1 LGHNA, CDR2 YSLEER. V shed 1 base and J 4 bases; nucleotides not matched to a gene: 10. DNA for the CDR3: TGCGCCAGCAGCCAAGGTACCAGCGGGAGACGTTCAGATACGCAGTATTTT. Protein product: CASSQGTSGRRSDTQYF.